The present T cell receptor (beta chain) was sequenced within a study of cytomegalovirus exposure and HLA in healthy donors. Study-level background: Unique TCR beta sequences numbering 95 million to 130 million came from around 180 million T cells in an earlier analysis.

It was with 60 Vbeta and 13 Jbeta primers that the PCR ran. The method was immunoSEQ multiplex PCR; TCRdb's version includes in-frame clones alone and lacks a portion of them. This sample has some 120,000 clones, with around 77% found just once. CDR1 MNHEY and CDR2 SMNVEV come from the germline V gene (reference sequence). CDR3 size: 13 residues. Trimming left V 6 bases short and J 0 bases short, with 6 bases between. V usage is TRBV27 and J usage is TRBJ2-1; no reliable D call. The receptor was derived from a human donor in good health. Specimen: PBMCs. CDR3 loop: CASRQSSYNEQFF. The CDR3 DNA follows: TGTGCCAGCAGACAGAGCTCCTACAATGAGCAGTTCTTC.